This T cell receptor beta chain stems from a study of blood T cell repertoires in COVID-19. On the study more broadly: The study drew acute and convalescent COVID-19 samples from the United States, Italy and Spain. T cells, B-cell-depleted T cells, or PBMCs provided the cDNA or gDNA that served as material.

Authors' processing steps: The authors estimated nucleated cell counts from reference gene primer amplification. Measured with immunoSEQ multiplex PCR; TCRdb has only the in-frame clones, and not every one. V and J calls and clone size follow that table, whereas D and trimming were derived from the DNA. The sample has 350,000 or so clones, roughly 90% seen once. Seattle patient enrollment occurred during active infection, with longitudinal follow-up thereafter. Germline CDR1 reads MNHEY; CDR2 reads SVGAGI. V lost 6 bases and J lost 2, with 10 bases in between. The length of the CDR3 is 14 residues. Sequencing was carried out using peripheral blood. The V gene is TRBV6-5, the J gene TRBJ1-4; no definite D call. The TCR originated in a woman aged 60-70 years with COVID-19, enrolled during active disease. The CDR3 loop reads CASSRGATNEKLFF. The CDR3, as DNA: TGTGCCAGCAGCCGCGGCGCTACTAATGAAAAACTGTTTTTT.